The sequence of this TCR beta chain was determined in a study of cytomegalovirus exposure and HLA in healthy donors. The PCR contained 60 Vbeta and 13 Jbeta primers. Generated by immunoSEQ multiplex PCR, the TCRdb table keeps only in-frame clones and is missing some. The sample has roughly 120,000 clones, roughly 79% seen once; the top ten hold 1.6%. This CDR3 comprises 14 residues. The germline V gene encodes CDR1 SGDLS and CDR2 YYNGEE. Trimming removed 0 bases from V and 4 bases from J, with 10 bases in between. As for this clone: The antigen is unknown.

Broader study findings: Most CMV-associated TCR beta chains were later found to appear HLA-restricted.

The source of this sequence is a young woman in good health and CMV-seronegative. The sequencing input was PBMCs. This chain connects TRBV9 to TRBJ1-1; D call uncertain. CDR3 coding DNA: TGTGCCAGCAGCGTAGGAGTTCGGGTCACTGAAGCTTTCTTT. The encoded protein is CASSVGVRVTEAFF.